This paragraph reports one T cell receptor beta chain. This sample stems from a study of PD-1 blockade in classical Hodgkin lymphoma. On the study more broadly: Every 2 weeks, patients got 3 mg/kg intravenous nivolumab.

Clones were sequenced by immunoSEQ multiplex PCR, and TCRdb holds only the in-frame ones, with some missing. The table shows tens of thousands of clones, with roughly nine tenths occurring only once. Each and every patient relapsed after autologous stem cell transplantation, and patients got differing brentuximab vedotin exposure. The sequence was collected from a human donor with classical Hodgkin lymphoma. Material: peripheral blood mononuclear cells (PBMCs), obtained at baseline.

Written as DNA, the CDR3 is TGTGCCAGCAGTTTCGAAGTAACACTCTCACCCCTCCACTTT. As protein: CASSFEVTLSPLHF. The chain employs TRBV28 and TRBJ1-6; D not certain. Per the germline V gene, CDR1 is MDHEN and CDR2 is SYDVKM. V lost 3 bases to trimming and J lost 10 bases, with 13 bases between them. The CDR3 totals 14 residues. The full variable domain, in which reference TRBV28 and TRBJ1-6 provide the parts outside the CDR3, is DVKVTQSSRYLVKRTGEKVFLECVQDMDHENMFWYRQDPGLGLRLIYFSYDVKMKEKGDIPEGYSVSREKKERFSLILESASTNQTSMYLCASSFEVTLSPLHFGNGTRLTVT.